One and the same sample provided the 27 T cell receptor beta chains below, sequenced in a study of cytomegalovirus exposure and HLA in healthy donors. The assay was immunoSEQ multiplex PCR, and TCRdb's table has in-frame clones only and misses some. The sample has 240,000 or so clones; more than 75% are singletons. Sequencing used PBMCs. The receptors come from a woman aged 25 to 45 in good health and CMV-seropositive.

V and J are TRBV10-3 and TRBJ2-7; 13 bases align to TRBD2. Trimming took 6 bases from V and 7 from J; bases not matched to a gene: 9. Germline CDR1 and CDR2: ENHRY and SYGVKD. The CDR3 sequence is 15 residues long. DNA of the CDR3: TGTGCCATCAGCTGGACTAGCGGGAGTCCGGGGGAGCAGTACTTC. Its translation is CAISWTSGSPGEQYF.

J is TRBJ2-7 and V is TRBV18, with a weak D call TRBD2 (5 bases). CDR1 and CDR2 (germline): KGHSH, LQKENI. CDR3 length: 17 residues. V gave up 3 bases and J gave up 3 bases, with 21 bases separating them. The CDR3 DNA is TGTGCCAGCTCACCTCGACTATCACTAGATCAATACTACGAGCAGTACTTC. Residues: CASSPRLSLDQYYEQYF.

The table lists this clone with a few counts. This chain connects TRBV5-1 to TRBJ2-7; 9 nucleotides match TRBD1. Germline trimming cut 2 bases from V and 2 bases from J; bases unmatched to any gene: 5. The CDR3 runs 15 residues. Germline lookup yields CDR1 SGHRS and CDR2 YFSETQ. CDR3 region: CASSLGTGPAYEQYF. CDR3 sequence (DNA): TGCGCCAGCAGCTTAGGGACAGGGCCAGCCTACGAGCAGTACTTC.

As for this clone: This sample also contains other DNA sequences that code for the same CDR3. The gene calls are TRBV5-4 and TRBJ2-7; D gene ambiguous. The CDR3 loop spans 13 amino acids. From germline, CDR1 is SGHNT and CDR2 YYREEE (reference sequence). V lost 3 bases, J lost 2 bases, and 9 bases lay in between. The CDR3 nucleotides read TGTGCCAGCAGCTCCTCTTCTGCCTACGAGCAGTACTTC. Amino acids: CASSSSSAYEQYF.

This clone occurred a few times. This chain links TRBV5-1 with TRBJ2-7; D uncertain. V was shortened by 3 bases and J by 0 bases, with 7 bases between the two germline ends. Germline V CDR1 and CDR2: SGHRS, YFSETQ. CDR3 length: 13 residues. CDR3 protein: CASSSTDSYEQYF. The CDR3 region has the DNA TGCGCCAGCAGCTCGACTGACTCCTACGAGCAGTACTTC.

The chain is built from TRBV28 and TRBJ2-2; 11 positions match TRBD1. V trimming: 7 bases; J trimming: 3 bases; junction bases outside the gene matches: 4. This CDR3 is built from 15 residues. Germline V gives CDR1 MDHEN, CDR2 SYDVKM. The CDR3 region has the DNA TGTGCCAGCATTGGACAGGGGGCCTACACCGGGGAGCTGTTTTTT. Encoded protein: CASIGQGAYTGELFF.

This chain uses TRBV2 with TRBJ2-7; weak D call: TRBD2 (7 bases). V dropped 0 bases and J dropped 8 bases, with 14 bases sitting between them. Germline CDR1 reads SNHLY; CDR2 reads FYNNEI. This CDR3 contains 14 residues. The CDR3, as DNA: TGTGCCAGCAGTGAAGCTGTGATGGGGGGGCAGCAGTACTTC. Protein product: CASSEAVMGGQQYF.

The V call is TRBV6-5, the J call TRBJ2-7, with 8 bases matching TRBD2. Germline V gene data show CDR1 as MNHEY and CDR2 as SVGAGI. The CDR3 sequence is 14 residues long. The J segment lost 3 bases and the V segment lost 10 bases, leaving 11 bases of the junction unmatched. This CDR3 reads CATQQGLVGYEQYF. The CDR3 coding sequence is TGTGCCACCCAACAGGGACTAGTCGGCTACGAGCAGTACTTC.

This chain uses TRBV5-1 with TRBJ2-2; 7 bases map to TRBD2. Germline CDR1 and CDR2: SGHRS and YFSETQ. Trimming took 7 bases from V and 3 from J; bases not matched to a gene: 9. This CDR3 spans 15 amino acids. The CDR3 DNA reads as TGCGCCAGCTTTCCGGCGGGGGAGGACACCGGGGAGCTGTTTTTT. Translation gives CASFPAGEDTGELFF.

V usage is TRBV13 and J usage is TRBJ2-6, with TRBD2 matching over 10 bases. Trimming cost V 0 bases and J 3 bases; bases outside gene matches: 11. This CDR3 has 20 amino acids. Germline V CDR1 and CDR2: PRHDT, FYEKMQ (reference sequence). The CDR3 reads CASSLGYRLAGVFGANVLTF. In DNA form, the CDR3 reads TGTGCCAGCAGCTTAGGTTATAGGCTAGCGGGAGTCTTTGGGGCCAACGTCCTGACTTTC.

The chain carries TRBV28 and TRBJ2-2; the D gene is possibly TRBD2 (5 bases). The CDR3 runs to 17 residues. Trimming stripped 5 bases from V and 1 base from J, with 17 bases between. Germline V CDR1 and CDR2: MDHEN, SYDVKM. CDR3 bases: TGTGCCAGCAGTCCGCTAGATAGCGCTGGGAACACCGGGGAGCTGTTTTTT. Its protein is CASSPLDSAGNTGELFF.

The V and J genes are TRBV28 and TRBJ2-3; 10 bases map to TRBD2. V dropped 7 bases and J dropped 5; count of bases not matched to a gene: 9. Germline V gives CDR1 MDHEN, CDR2 SYDVKM. The CDR3 totals 15 residues. The CDR3, as DNA: TGTGCCAGCATTCATAGCGGGAGGAGCTTAGATACGCAGTATTTT. It yields the protein CASIHSGRSLDTQYF.

This clone was found once. The rearrangement joins TRBV28 to TRBJ2-4; 9 positions agree with TRBD2. J was trimmed by 7 bases and V by 4 bases; bases with no gene match: 2. The V gene's germline CDR1 is MDHEN and CDR2 SYDVKM. CDR3 length: 13 amino acids. The chain's CDR3 is CASSSAGGNIQYF. The CDR3 DNA sequence: TGTGCCAGCAGTTCAGCGGGGGGTAACATTCAGTACTTC.

This clone has just a few counts. This chain connects TRBV6-1 to TRBJ1-5; 8 bases map to TRBD1. Trimming removed 2 bases from V and 7 bases from J; junction bases left unmatched: 22. The germline CDR1 and CDR2 sequences are MNHNS and SASEGT. CDR3 length: 20 amino acids. The CDR3 DNA is TGTGCCAGCAGTGAAATGTCGTGGGGACAGGTCCAATTAGGCGGACAGCCCCAGCATTTT. Translating gives CASSEMSWGQVQLGGQPQHF.

This clone appeared a few times. The V gene is TRBV15, the J gene TRBJ1-2; 8 positions agree with TRBD1. There are 13 residues in the CDR3. Germline assignment: CDR1 LNHNV and CDR2 YYDKDF (reference sequence). The J segment lost 7 bases and the V segment lost 5 bases, leaving 6 bases of the junction unmatched. The CDR3 sequence is CATSPGGLGGYTF. CDR3 DNA: TGTGCCACCAGCCCAGGGGGCTTGGGTGGCTACACCTTC.

This chain joins TRBV11-3 and TRBJ2-7; TRBD2 matches at 8 bases. CDR3 size: 20 residues. V lost 1 base and J lost 3; bases outside the gene matches: 20. Looked up from germline, CDR1 is SGHNT and CDR2 is YENEEA. CDR3 DNA sequence: TGTGCCAGCAGCTTAGTATCTTGGCGGGAGGTACGGAACGCCCTCTACGAGCAGTACTTC. The encoded protein is CASSLVSWREVRNALYEQYF.

CDR3 in amino acids: CATKGGAAEAFF. Here the CDR3 DNA reads TGTGCCACTAAAGGGGGGGCGGCTGAAGCTTTCTTT. This chain links TRBV6-1 with TRBJ1-1; maybe TRBD1 (6 bases). The V end lost 10 bases, the J end lost 6 bases, and 15 bases lay between the germline ends. The CDR3 runs to 12 residues. Germline V gene lookup returns CDR1 MNHNS and CDR2 SASEGT.

CDR3 nucleotide sequence: TGCAGTGCTAGTTTCAACGAGCAGTACTTC. Translation: CSASFNEQYF. The V and J genes are TRBV20-1 and TRBJ2-7; D is uncertain. The germline CDR1 and CDR2 sequences are DFQATT and SNEGSKA (reference sequence). This CDR3 is 10 amino acids long. V was trimmed by 3 bases and J by 5 bases, leaving 5 bases between them.

This chain links TRBV12-5 with TRBJ2-5; maybe TRBD1 (6 bases). This CDR3 region has 16 residues. Per the germline V gene, CDR1 is LGHNT and CDR2 is FRNRAP. V was trimmed by 4 bases and J by 5 bases, leaving 20 bases between them. CDR3 in amino acids: CASGSTGIGNRETQYF. In DNA, the CDR3 is TGTGCTAGTGGTTCAACAGGGATCGGGAATAGGGAGACCCAGTACTTC.

The CDR3 reads CASSLPGQDSYEQYF. Written as DNA, the CDR3 is TGTGCCAGCAGTTTACCGGGACAAGACTCCTACGAGCAGTACTTC. J is TRBJ2-7 and V is TRBV28, with a tentative D call TRBD1 (6 bases). Trimming pared 2 bases from V and 0 bases from J, leaving 11 bases between. In germline, CDR1 is MDHEN, CDR2 SYDVKM. The CDR3 is 15 residues long.

The genes are TRBV7-6 and TRBJ1-1; D is unclear. In germline, CDR1 is SGHVS, CDR2 FNYEAQ. V was pared by 2 bases and J by 5 bases, with 12 bases between. The CDR3 has 14 residues. The CDR3 loop is CASSLSGGRTEAFF. In nucleotides, the CDR3 is TGTGCCAGCAGCTTATCGGGCGGGAGAACTGAAGCTTTCTTT.

The rearrangement uses TRBV5-4 and TRBJ2-7, with 12 bases aligning to TRBD2. Losses at the gene ends were 3 bases for V and 3 bases for J; bases not matched to a gene: 4. The CDR3 is 15 residues long. Looked up from germline, CDR1 is SGHNT and CDR2 is YYREEE (reference sequence). CDR3 nucleotides: TGTGCCAGCAGCTCCGGGACTAGCGGGCACTACGAGCAGTACTTC. The encoded protein is CASSSGTSGHYEQYF.

V usage is TRBV5-4 and J usage is TRBJ2-5; D might be TRBD2 (6 bases). The ends were cut back, 4 bases at V and 1 base at J, with 11 bases in the middle. CDR3 length: 14 amino acids. Germline loops: CDR1 SGHNT, CDR2 YYREEE (reference sequence). CDR3 residues: CASSPPTSQETQYF. Written as DNA, the CDR3 is TGTGCCAGCAGCCCCCCGACTAGCCAAGAGACCCAGTACTTC.

J is TRBJ1-3 and V is TRBV11-3; no firm D call. Trimming took 4 bases from V and 2 from J, leaving 6 bases between them. CDR1 is SGHNT, CDR2 YENEEA, per germline. This CDR3 has 13 amino acids. The DNA of the CDR3 is TGTGCCAGCAGCTCCGTCGCTGGAAACACCATATATTTT. Its translation: CASSSVAGNTIYF.

J is TRBJ2-5 and V is TRBV5-1; 14 bases match TRBD2. The length of the CDR3 is 16 residues. With V trimmed by 6 bases and J by 5 bases, 9 bases remained unmatched. CDR1 is SGHRS and CDR2 is YFSETQ in the germline V gene. The CDR3 nucleotides are TGCGCCAGCACCGAGGGGGGACTAGCGGGAGTGGAGACCCAGTACTTC. Amino acid sequence: CASTEGGLAGVETQYF.

The CDR3, as DNA: TGTCCTATGACTTTCCGCCGGGGGGCGAACACTGAAGCTTTCTTT. Its translation: CPMTFRRGANTEAFF. This sequence joins TRBV27 and TRBJ1-1, with D tentatively TRBD1 (6 bases). Germline V gene data show CDR1 as MNHEY and CDR2 as SMNVEV (reference sequence). The CDR3 loop spans 15 amino acids.

The chain couples TRBV7-7 to TRBJ2-5; 8 positions match TRBD2. Germline CDR1 and CDR2: SSHAT and FNYEAQ (reference sequence). The CDR3 is 14 amino acids. After removal of 5 bases from V and 5 bases from J, the junction contained 7 bases not matched to a gene. In DNA form, the CDR3 reads TGTGCCAGCAGCCAGCGCGGGGGGAGGGAGACCCAGTACTTC. Residues: CASSQRGGRETQYF.